The 21 T cell receptor beta chains below all came from one sample that was sequenced in a study of blood T cells in healthy people across ages. The second PCR ran about 6 to 11 cycles with a sample-barcoded 5' primer and J-beta primers. MiXCR, applied by TCRdb to the 5' RACE reads, yields one record per CDR3 protein. This table holds 1.5 million to 2 million distinct CDR3 sequences, 28% found once. The specimen sequenced was blood. All receptors derive from a woman aged 25-40 years in good health.

This clonotype was seen only a few times. CDR3 sequence (DNA): TGCGCCAGCAGTGAGTCTCGCGGGGGGGACAATGAGCAGTTCTTC. Translation gives CASSESRGGDNEQFF. The chain links TRBV10-2 to TRBJ2-1; 9 bases are shared with TRBD2. This CDR3 region has 15 residues. Germline lookup yields CDR1 WSHSY and CDR2 SAAADI. The V and J ends lost 0 bases and 5 bases, in that order; junction bases with no gene match: 2.

In its sample, this clonotype was seen many times. This chain connects TRBV12-3 or TRBV12-4 to TRBJ1-2; D gene ambiguous. The CDR3 is 12 amino acids. V shed 2 bases and J shed 7 bases, with 8 bases lying between them. The chain's CDR3 is CASSLRGFGYTF. As DNA, the CDR3 is TGTGCCAGCAGTTTACGGGGTTTTGGCTACACCTTC.

This chain connects TRBV5-1 to TRBJ2-3; 7 bases are shared with TRBD1. Germline loops: CDR1 SGHRS, CDR2 YFSETQ. V lost 4 bases and J lost 4; bases outside the gene matches: 6. The CDR3 runs 14 residues. The CDR3 DNA reads TGCGCCAGCAGCCTACGGGACAGCTCAGATACGCAGTATTTT. This encodes CASSLRDSSDTQYF.

This clonotype was seen repeatedly, ten times or more. The chain employs TRBV20-1 and TRBJ2-1; TRBD2 might be the D (6 bases). The CDR3 runs 14 residues. In germline, CDR1 is DFQATT, CDR2 SNEGSKA (reference sequence). V dropped 0 bases and J dropped 5 bases, with 11 bases sitting between them. The CDR3 protein is CSARDGDFHNEQFF. CDR3 nucleotides: TGCAGTGCTAGAGATGGGGACTTCCACAATGAGCAGTTCTTC.

The chain has TRBV3-1 and TRBJ2-1; TRBD1 is a possible D gene (5 bases). Trimming shortened V by 8 bases and J by 7 bases, and 12 bases separated the two germline ends. The CDR3 runs to 12 residues. Germline CDR1 is LGHDT and CDR2 is YNNKEL (reference sequence). CDR3 sequence reads: CASGAARNEQFF. The CDR3 DNA sequence: TGTGCCAGCGGGGCCGCAAGGAATGAGCAGTTCTTC.

This clonotype was observed a few times. The chain has TRBV7-2 and TRBJ1-3; a weak D match, TRBD1 (6 bases). The CDR3 length is 16 residues. Germline V CDR1 and CDR2: SGHTA, FQGNSA. Deletions cut 5 bases from V and 4 bases from J, with 18 bases between. The CDR3 DNA is TGTGCCAGCAGCCCTAACAGGGTCCCCTCCGGAAACACCATATATTTT. Amino acids: CASSPNRVPSGNTIYF.

This clonotype was found a few times. CDR3: CASSLEDGGEQFF. CDR3 bases: TGTGCCAGCAGCTTAGAAGATGGCGGTGAGCAGTTCTTC. The J gene is TRBJ2-1, the V gene TRBV11-3, with D unclear. The V gene's germline CDR1 is SGHNT and CDR2 YENEEA. The CDR3 length is 13 residues. V was shortened by 0 bases and J by 9 bases, with 9 bases between the two germline ends.

This clonotype has a count of ten or more. The chain couples TRBV20-1 to TRBJ2-3; the match to TRBD2 covers 9 bases. The CDR3 sequence is 15 residues long. V shed 2 bases and J 4 bases; nucleotides not matched to a gene: 7. The germline CDR1 and CDR2 sequences are DFQATT and SNEGSKA (reference sequence). CDR3 loop: CSARSSGGYPDTQYF. Here the CDR3 DNA reads TGCAGTGCTAGATCCAGCGGGGGGTACCCAGATACGCAGTATTTT.

Comment on this clonotype: A much larger clone lies one base from this, so it may be a read error. This chain joins TRBV6-2 or TRBV6-3 and TRBJ2-4, with 11 bases identical to TRBD2. The CDR3 length is 14 residues. J was trimmed by 13 bases and V by 8 bases; bases with no gene match: 13. Germline V CDR1 and CDR2: MNHEY, SVGEGT. The CDR3 loop is CASQRGLAVLGQYF. For the CDR3, the DNA is TGTGCCAGCCAGCGGGGACTAGCGGTTCTAGGGCAGTACTTC.

The chain couples TRBV12-3 or TRBV12-4 to TRBJ2-6; a possible D gene is TRBD2 (6 bases). The germline V and J ends were trimmed by 6 bases and 4 bases, with 22 bases remaining between them. This CDR3 is 18 amino acids long. CDR3 residues: CASSLGPGAPSGANVLTF. The CDR3, as DNA: TGTGCCAGCAGCCTGGGTCCGGGAGCGCCTTCCGGGGCCAACGTCCTGACTTTC.

This clonotype was counted only a few times. The gene calls are TRBV20-1 and TRBJ2-2; no clear D. The length of the CDR3 is 15 residues. Germline loops: CDR1 DFQATT, CDR2 SNEGSKA (reference sequence). V was pared by 0 bases and J by 3 bases, with 11 bases between. The CDR3 is CSAREGSWDTGELFF. The CDR3 DNA sequence: TGCAGTGCTAGAGAAGGCTCCTGGGACACCGGGGAGCTGTTTTTT.

This clonotype has just a few counts. The chain joins TRBV12-3 or TRBV12-4 to TRBJ2-3; 9 nucleotides align to TRBD2. This CDR3 contains 17 residues. After removal of 2 bases from V and 2 bases from J, the junction contained 8 bases not matched to a gene. The CDR3 loop reads CASSLSAGGRITDTQYF. The CDR3 DNA follows: TGTGCCAGCAGTTTATCGGCGGGGGGGCGGATCACAGATACGCAGTATTTT.

This clonotype has just a few counts. V usage is TRBV6-5 and J usage is TRBJ2-7; weak D call: TRBD1 (6 bases). The germline CDR1 and CDR2 sequences are MNHEY and SVGAGI. The CDR3 spans 11 residues. V lost 3 bases and J 11 bases, leaving 11 bases between the germline ends. CDR3 in amino acids: CASSYDRIEYF. CDR3 in DNA: TGTGCCAGCAGTTATGACAGGATTGAGTACTTC.

The chain is built from TRBV7-2 and TRBJ2-3, with a weak D call TRBD1 (5 bases). V dropped 4 bases and J dropped 1 base, with 15 bases sitting between them. The germline V gene encodes CDR1 SGHTA and CDR2 FQGNSA. The length of the CDR3 is 16 residues. The CDR3 sequence: CASSSASVGGTDTQYF. For the CDR3, the DNA is TGTGCCAGCAGCTCCGCTTCGGTAGGGGGCACAGATACGCAGTATTTT.

As concerns this clonotype: A read error may explain this, as a much larger clone is one base away. The rearrangement links TRBV2 to TRBJ1-2; tentative D call: TRBD1 (6 bases). Per the germline V gene, CDR1 is SNHLY and CDR2 is FYNNEI. This CDR3 has 16 amino acids. The CDR3 here is CAGSEGGGPKDYGYTF. The DNA of the CDR3 is TGTGCCGGCAGTGAAGGGGGGGGGCCAAAAGACTATGGCTACACCTTC.

This clonotype was seen only a few times. This chain uses TRBV7-9 with TRBJ2-3; 8 bases agree with TRBD1. Germline V gene sequence: CDR1 SEHNR, CDR2 FQNEAQ (reference sequence). This CDR3 has 18 residues. With 6 bases clipped from V and 1 base from J, the junction kept 15 bases outside the gene matches. The CDR3 nucleotides read TGTGCCAGCAGAAAACGCGGACAGGGAGATTTAGGCACAGATACGCAGTATTTT. This sequence encodes CASRKRGQGDLGTDTQYF.

This chain joins TRBV12-3 or TRBV12-4 and TRBJ2-7, with TRBD1 matching 8 bases. This CDR3 contains 12 residues. V trimming: 8 bases; J trimming: 6 bases; junction bases outside the gene matches: 6. This CDR3 is CASAAGTGEQYF. The CDR3 coding sequence is TGTGCCAGCGCGGCGGGGACAGGCGAGCAGTACTTC.

This clonotype showed up just a few times. This chain joins TRBV10-3 and TRBJ1-5, with 7 bases identical to TRBD1. The CDR3 contains 13 residues. CDR1 ENHRY and CDR2 SYGVKD come from the germline V gene. V gave up 6 bases and J gave up 4 bases; unmatched junction bases: 3. CDR3 region: CAISWDSNQPQHF. CDR3 bases: TGTGCCATCAGCTGGGACAGTAATCAGCCCCAGCATTTT.

This clonotype was counted many times. The rearrangement joins TRBV7-9 to TRBJ2-7, with D possibly called TRBD1 or TRBD2 (6 bases each). This CDR3 is 14 amino acids long. Trimming pared 4 bases from V and 2 bases from J, leaving 12 bases between. Germline CDR1 SEHNR, CDR2 FQNEAQ (reference sequence). CDR3 amino acids: CASSSEGGTYEQYF. In nucleotides, the CDR3 is TGTGCCAGCAGCTCCGAGGGGGGCACCTACGAGCAGTACTTC.

This clonotype was counted only a few times. The genes are TRBV10-3 and TRBJ2-3, with D unclear. Germline loops: CDR1 ENHRY, CDR2 SYGVKD. CDR3 length: 15 residues. V was cut by 4 bases and J by 3 bases, with 14 bases left in between. The CDR3, as DNA: TGTGCCATCAGTGCCGTTGTAGGGTCGACAGATACGCAGTATTTT. Residues: CAISAVVGSTDTQYF.

About this clonotype itself: The junction shows a germline mismatch at one end, possibly a read error. The chain employs TRBV20-1 and TRBJ2-5; 12 positions agree with TRBD1. In germline, CDR1 is DFQATT, CDR2 SNEGSKA (reference sequence). This CDR3 has 16 residues. DNA for the CDR3: TGCAGTACTAGAGTTAGGGACAGGGGGCATAGAGAGACCCAGTACTTC. This translates into CSTRVRDRGHRETQYF.